The TCR beta chain described here comes from a study of T cells in Graves' hyperthyroidism and ophthalmopathy. Not enrolled were patients with uncontrolled infection, other autoimmune disease, pregnancy or lactation. Diagnoses were made from clinical symptoms, serum measures (thyroxine and TRAb), thyroid ultrasound and orbital computed tomography. Whole-study results and caveats: The model predicted ophthalmopathy a median around 6 months before onset.

This CDR3 is 14 amino acids long. Turning to this clonotype: Antigen: not known. It may be a read error: a sequence one base away is much more abundant.

RNA transcripts served as the template for amplifying TCR beta CDR3 regions. Carried out on the TCR CDR3, a first-round RT-PCR used the HTBI primer set. TCRdb called the multiplex PCR reads again in MiXCR, with one record for every CDR3 protein. The table has about 640,000 distinct CDR3 sequences, less than 25% seen once. The rearrangement uses TRBV12-3 or TRBV12-4 and TRBJ2-5, with TRBD1 matching over 8 bases. This receptor was identified in a man between 25 and 39 years old with Graves' ophthalmopathy. The specimen sequenced was blood. CDR3 sequence reads: CASSFGQGGETQHF. CDR3 in DNA: TGTGCCAGCAGTTTTGGACAGGGAGGAGAGACCCAGCACTTC.